The 27 T cell receptor beta chains below were found in one sample sequenced in a study of cytomegalovirus exposure and HLA in healthy donors. PCR was performed using 60 Vbeta and 13 Jbeta primers. The assay was immunoSEQ multiplex PCR, and TCRdb's table has in-frame clones only and misses some. In the table there are fewer than 90,000 clones, roughly four fifths of which are singletons. The sequenced material came from PBMCs. Receptor source: a human donor in good health.

The CDR3 loop reads CASSLAGGGGLFF. The CDR3 DNA reads as TGTGCCAGCAGCTTGGCCGGTGGGGGGGGATTGTTTTTT. The rearrangement joins TRBV5-4 to TRBJ1-4, with D maybe TRBD1 (5 bases). Germline CDR1 is SGHNT and CDR2 is YYREEE (reference sequence). This CDR3 region has 13 residues. The V gene lost 0 bases and the J gene lost 15 bases, with 15 bases spanning the gap. The entire variable domain, with the rest obtained from reference TRBV5-4 and TRBJ1-4, is as follows: ETGVTQSPTHLIKTRGQQVTLRCSSQSGHNTVSWYQQALGQGPQFIFQYYREEENGRGNFPPRFSGLQFPNYSSELNVNALELDDSALYLCASSLAGGGGLFFGSGTQLSVL.

CDR3 region: CASRDTGKQPQHF. The CDR3 nucleotides are TGTGCCAGTAGGGACACAGGGAAACAGCCCCAGCATTTT. The chain joins TRBV19 to TRBJ1-5; D is possibly TRBD1 (6 bases). The V gene's germline CDR1 is LNHDA and CDR2 SQIVND (reference sequence). V was trimmed by 6 bases and J by 7 bases, leaving 13 bases between them. This CDR3 is built from 13 residues. Supplemented by reference TRBV19 and TRBJ1-5, the full variable domain reads DGGITQSPKYLFRKEGQNVTLSCEQNLNHDAMYWYRQDPGQGLRLIYYSQIVNDFQKGDIAEGYSVSREKKESFPLTVTSAQKNPTAFYLCASRDTGKQPQHFGDGTRLSIL.

With respect to this clone: The sample holds other DNA sequences that translate to the same CDR3. The V gene is TRBV27, the J gene TRBJ1-6; 7 nucleotides agree with TRBD1. From germline, CDR1 is MNHEY and CDR2 SMNVEV (reference sequence). V lost 6 bases to trimming and J lost 6 bases; unmatched junction nucleotides: 5. The CDR3 is made up of 14 amino acids. In DNA, the CDR3 is TGTGCCAGCAGACGACAGGGTACTAATTCACCCCTCCACTTT. It codes for CASRRQGTNSPLHF.

J is TRBJ2-1 and V is TRBV19, with D uncertain. The CDR3 runs 12 residues. With 8 bases removed from V and 6 bases from J, the gap between germline ends came to 11 bases. From germline, CDR1 is LNHDA and CDR2 SQIVND (reference sequence). In nucleotides, the CDR3 is TGTGCCAGTTCGGAGACCTTCAATGAGCAGTTCTTC. This translates into CASSETFNEQFF.

The DNA for the CDR3 is TGTGCCAGCAGAGGGGATGGGATGAACACTGAAGCTTTCTTT. Translating it yields CASRGDGMNTEAFF. The chain combines TRBV7-2 with TRBJ1-1; possibly TRBD1 for D (5 bases). Between the trimmed V and J ends, which lost 6 bases and 0 bases, there was a span of 11 bases. Germline V CDR1 and CDR2: SGHTA, FQGNSA. This CDR3 comprises 14 residues.

V gene TRBV29-1 combines with J gene TRBJ2-7; tentatively, D is TRBD2 (5 bases). The CDR3 consists of 13 residues. CDR1 is SQVTM and CDR2 is ANQGSEA in the germline V gene. With 6 bases removed from V and 0 bases from J, the gap between germline ends came to 12 bases. CDR3 sequence (DNA): TGCAGCGTCAGCGGACTTATCTCCTACGAGCAGTACTTC. Its protein is CSVSGLISYEQYF.

The chain joins TRBV19 to TRBJ2-1, with TRBD2 identical over 9 bases. V trimming: 5 bases; J trimming: 10 bases; junction bases outside the gene matches: 9. Germline lookup yields CDR1 LNHDA and CDR2 SQIVND (reference sequence). The CDR3 totals 14 residues. The CDR3 DNA sequence: TGTGCCAGTAGTGGTCTAGCGGGGAAGCCAGAGCAGTTCTTC. Its protein is CASSGLAGKPEQFF.

The gene calls are TRBV10-1 and TRBJ2-3; D call uncertain. The germline CDR1 and CDR2 sequences are WNHNN and SYGVQD (reference sequence). Trimming pared 6 bases from V and 8 bases from J, leaving 15 bases between. The CDR3 is 13 residues long. CDR3 residues: CASSHGPSGTQYF. The CDR3 DNA is TGCGCCAGCAGCCACGGCCCCTCGGGTACGCAGTATTTT.

The chain uses TRBV11-2 and TRBJ2-5, with no clear D. The V and J ends lost 2 bases and 5 bases respectively, with 12 bases between them. Per the germline V gene, CDR1 is SGHAT and CDR2 is FQNNGV. The CDR3 consists of 14 residues. The CDR3 coding sequence is TGTGCCAGCAGCTTACTCCCCATTAGTGAGACCCAGTACTTC. This encodes CASSLLPISETQYF.

This clone is a singleton in its sample. The V and J genes are TRBV18 and TRBJ2-3, with TRBD1 matching over 9 bases. CDR1 and CDR2 from the germline V gene are KGHSH and LQKENI. This CDR3 has 12 residues. V lost 4 bases to trimming and J lost 11 bases; unmatched junction nucleotides: 4. In DNA, the CDR3 is TGTGCCAGCTCACGTCAGACAGGGGGGCAGTATTTT. The encoded protein is CASSRQTGGQYF.

This clone has a single count. This sequence joins TRBV5-6 and TRBJ2-7; D possibly corresponds to TRBD2 (5 bases). This CDR3 spans 13 amino acids. Germline-derived CDR1 and CDR2 are SGHDT and YYEEEE. V shed 0 bases and J shed 6 bases, with 10 bases lying between them. This chain's CDR3 is CASSLGSGSEQYF. In DNA form, the CDR3 reads TGTGCCAGCAGCTTGGGGTCGGGGAGCGAGCAGTACTTC.

The V call is TRBV11-2, the J call TRBJ2-2, with 10 bases identical to TRBD2. CDR3 length: 16 amino acids. Germline V gene data show CDR1 as SGHAT and CDR2 as FQNNGV. Trimming cost V 5 bases and J 5 bases; bases outside gene matches: 8. The CDR3 DNA sequence: TGTGCCAGCAGCCGAAGGGCTAGCGGGGGAACCGGGGAGCTGTTTTTT. Translated, it gives CASSRRASGGTGELFF.

The J gene is TRBJ2-7, the V gene TRBV29-1; 8 positions agree with TRBD2. The V gene end was trimmed by 7 bases and the J gene end by 1 base; junction bases not matched to a gene: 12. The CDR3 consists of 15 residues. Per the germline V gene, CDR1 is SQVTM and CDR2 is ANQGSEA. CDR3 bases: TGCAGCGGTACCGAGCGGCGGGGGGCATCCTACGAGCAGTACTTC. Amino acid sequence: CSGTERRGASYEQYF.

This chain connects TRBV5-1 to TRBJ2-5; 13 nucleotides align to TRBD2. The CDR3 spans 15 residues. Germline V gene sequence: CDR1 SGHRS, CDR2 YFSETQ. With 4 bases clipped from V and 5 bases from J, the junction kept 5 bases outside the gene matches. In nucleotides, the CDR3 is TGCGCCAGCAGCCGCGGGACTAGCGGGGAGGAGACCCAGTACTTC. Translating it yields CASSRGTSGEETQYF.

This clone was detected once. J is TRBJ1-2 and V is TRBV7-2, with D tentatively TRBD1 (6 bases). This CDR3 region has 15 residues. Trimming took 0 bases from V and 6 from J, leaving 14 bases between them. Germline-derived CDR1 and CDR2 are SGHTA and FQGNSA. The DNA for the CDR3 is TGTGCCAGCAGCTTAGCGGCAGGGGCGGGTGATGGCTACACCTTC. Its protein product is CASSLAAGAGDGYTF. The variable domain in full, with the rest retrieved from reference TRBV7-2 and TRBJ1-2, is GAGVSQSPSNKVTEKGKDVELRCDPISGHTALYWYRQSLGQGLEFLIYFQGNSAPDKSGLPSDRFSAERTGGSVSTLTIQRTQQEDSAVYLCASSLAAGAGDGYTFGSGTRLTVV.

Notes on this clone: Sequence at one end of the junction differs from germline and may be a read error. J is TRBJ2-1 and V is TRBV7-9, with D perhaps matching TRBD1 (5 bases). This CDR3 comprises 15 residues. The germline CDR1 and CDR2 sequences are SEHNR and FQNEAQ (reference sequence). The CDR3 loop reads CSSSPEDTPYNEQFF. The DNA of the CDR3 is TGTTCCAGCAGCCCCGAGGACACCCCCTACAATGAGCAGTTCTTC.

The rearrangement links TRBV7-9 to TRBJ1-5; tentative D call: TRBD1 (6 bases). V lost 1 base, J lost 2 bases, and 15 bases lay in between. CDR3 length: 17 amino acids. Germline-derived CDR1 and CDR2 are SEHNR and FQNEAQ (reference sequence). CDR3 residues: CASSLVRGEGGNQPQHF. CDR3 coding DNA: TGTGCCAGCAGCTTAGTCAGGGGAGAAGGCGGCAATCAGCCCCAGCATTTT.

This rearrangement joins TRBV14 to TRBJ1-5, with 12 bases that match TRBD1. This CDR3 has 15 residues. The V gene's germline CDR1 is SGHDN and CDR2 FVKESK. The J segment lost 6 bases and the V segment lost 5 bases, leaving 5 bases of the junction unmatched. DNA for the CDR3: TGTGCCAGCAGCTCCGGGACAGGGGGCAGTCAGCCCCAGCATTTT. Amino acid sequence: CASSSGTGGSQPQHF.

J is TRBJ2-7 and V is TRBV18; 8 positions agree with TRBD1. V gave up 6 bases and J gave up 0 bases; unmatched junction bases: 7. This CDR3 has 15 residues. CDR1 and CDR2 from the germline V gene are KGHSH and LQKENI. The CDR3 DNA follows: TGTGCCAGCTCCTTGGAGACAGGGGTCTCCTACGAGCAGTACTTC. Translating gives CASSLETGVSYEQYF.

The chain combines TRBV19 with TRBJ2-7; 8 bases fit TRBD1. V lost 9 bases to trimming and J lost 0 bases; unmatched junction nucleotides: 7. The germline CDR1 and CDR2 sequences are LNHDA and SQIVND (reference sequence). This CDR3 region has 14 residues. DNA of the CDR3: TGTGCCAGCGCGGGACAGGCCCGCTCCTACGAGCAGTACTTC. Translated, it gives CASAGQARSYEQYF.

CDR3 coding DNA: TGCGCCAGCAGCCAAGGGCGGCCGCCAAGACTGTTTTTT. Amino acid sequence: CASSQGRPPRLFF. This chain links TRBV4-1 with TRBJ1-4; no definite D call. The CDR3 spans 13 residues. V was cut by 1 base and J by 13 bases, with 13 bases left in between. Germline values: CDR1 MGHRA, CDR2 YSYEKL.

The chain recombines TRBV7-8 with TRBJ1-5; D might be TRBD1 (6 bases). CDR1 is SGHVS and CDR2 is FQNEAQ in the germline V gene. Trimming stripped 1 base from V and 3 bases from J, with 13 bases between. The CDR3 runs to 16 residues. The CDR3 here is CASSLGGQGYNQPQHF. DNA for the CDR3: TGTGCCAGCAGCTTAGGAGGGCAGGGGTACAATCAGCCCCAGCATTTT.

This sequence joins TRBV5-1 and TRBJ1-6; 8 bases are shared with TRBD1. CDR3 length: 15 residues. V shed 1 base and J 9 bases; nucleotides not matched to a gene: 6. Germline CDR1 reads SGHRS; CDR2 reads YFSETQ. CDR3 sequence (DNA): TGCGCCAGCAGCTTGACCGGACAGGGAGTTTCACCCCTCCACTTT. Residues: CASSLTGQGVSPLHF.

The chain links TRBV9 to TRBJ2-4; D call uncertain. Trimming left V 3 bases short and J 1 base short, with 14 bases between. This CDR3 has 16 residues. Germline-derived CDR1 and CDR2 are SGDLS and YYNGEE. In nucleotides, the CDR3 is TGTGCCAGCAGCGAGGCCACAACCGGGGCCAAAAACATTCAGTACTTC. Its protein is CASSEATTGAKNIQYF.

This clone was seen more than once but under ten times. This chain uses TRBV5-4 with TRBJ2-7; TRBD1 matches 8 bases. V lost 3 bases and J lost 4; bases outside the gene matches: 6. There are 14 residues in the CDR3. From germline, CDR1 is SGHNT and CDR2 YYREEE (reference sequence). The CDR3, as DNA: TGTGCCAGCAGCTCGCAGGGGGCTAAGTACGAGCAGTACTTC. Translation: CASSSQGAKYEQYF.

This chain joins TRBV7-6 and TRBJ2-3; 9 nucleotides match TRBD1. Germline V CDR1 and CDR2: SGHVS, FNYEAQ. The J segment lost 9 bases and the V segment lost 0 bases, leaving 10 bases of the junction unmatched. The CDR3 spans 16 residues. DNA of the CDR3: TGTGCCAGCAGCTTAGCCGGACAGGGGCCGGAGGGGACGCAGTATTTT. Translating gives CASSLAGQGPEGTQYF. Based on the CDR3 plus reference TRBV7-6 and TRBJ2-3, the full variable domain is GAGVSQSPRYKVTKRGQDVALRCDPISGHVSLYWYRQALGQGPEFLTYFNYEAQQDKSGLPNDRFSAERPEGSISTLTIQRTEQRDSAMYRCASSLAGQGPEGTQYFGPGTRLTVL.

The chain carries TRBV18 and TRBJ1-5, with a tentative D call TRBD1 (5 bases). This CDR3 contains 14 residues. From germline, CDR1 is KGHSH and CDR2 LQKENI. Trimming took 3 bases from V and 8 from J, leaving 14 bases between them. The chain's CDR3 is CASSPSGTFKPQHF. The CDR3 DNA reads TGTGCCAGCTCACCGTCTGGGACTTTTAAGCCCCAGCATTTT.